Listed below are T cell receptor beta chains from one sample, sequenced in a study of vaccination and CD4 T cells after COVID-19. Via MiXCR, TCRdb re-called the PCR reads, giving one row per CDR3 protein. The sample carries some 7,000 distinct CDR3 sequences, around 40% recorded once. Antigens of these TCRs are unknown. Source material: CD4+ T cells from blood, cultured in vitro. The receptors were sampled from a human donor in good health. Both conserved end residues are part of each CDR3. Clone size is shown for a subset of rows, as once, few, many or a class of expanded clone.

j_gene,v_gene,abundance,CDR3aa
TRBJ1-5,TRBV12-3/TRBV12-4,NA,CASRTGEGQPQHF
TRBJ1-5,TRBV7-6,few,CVSSWGGEQPQHF
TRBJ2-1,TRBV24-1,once,CATSALTGGLIPRNEQFF
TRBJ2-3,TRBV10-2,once,CAGGGGSPTDTQYF
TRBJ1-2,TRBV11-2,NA,CASSLAGRDYGYTF
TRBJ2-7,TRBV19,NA,CASSRSGSLYEQYF
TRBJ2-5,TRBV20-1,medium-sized,CSAKLAGGLETQYF
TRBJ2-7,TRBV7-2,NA,CASSGRTYEQYF
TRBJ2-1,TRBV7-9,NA,CASSLNSPVNEQFF
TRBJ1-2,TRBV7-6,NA,CASSRGDQIYGYTF
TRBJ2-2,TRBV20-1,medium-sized,CSASRESGDKLFF
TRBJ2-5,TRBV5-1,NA,CASTLGSQGETQYF
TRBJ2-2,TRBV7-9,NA,CASRWTEANTGELFF
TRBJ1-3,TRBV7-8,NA,CASRQVSGNTIYF
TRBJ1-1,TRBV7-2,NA,CASSLGYRLDTEAFF
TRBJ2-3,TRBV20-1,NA,CSARYLSTDTQYF
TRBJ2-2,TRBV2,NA,CASSEVAQGNTGELFF
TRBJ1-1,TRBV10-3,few,CAISDSSTGTQAAEAFF
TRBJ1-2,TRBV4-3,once,CASSQDPPGQGYTF
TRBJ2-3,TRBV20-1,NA,CSARRSDTQYF
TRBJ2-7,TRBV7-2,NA,CASSLVAAYEQYF
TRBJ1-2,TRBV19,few,CASHRGGVYGYTF
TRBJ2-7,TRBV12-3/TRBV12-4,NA,CASSMNTGREQYF
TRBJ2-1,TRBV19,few,CASSILATNEQFF
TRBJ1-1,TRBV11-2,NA,CASSPHSTGGVTEAFF
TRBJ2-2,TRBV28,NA,CASTEYPGELFF
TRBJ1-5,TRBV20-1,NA,CSARDSKTGLMQQPQHF
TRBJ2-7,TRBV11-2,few,CASSGDRPYEQYF
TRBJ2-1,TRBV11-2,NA,CASSSGLAGGQGEQFF
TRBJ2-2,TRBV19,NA,CASSIAQANTGELFF
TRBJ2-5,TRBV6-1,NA,CASKSGGAGETQYF
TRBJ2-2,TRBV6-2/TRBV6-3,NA,CASSTGPTGELFF
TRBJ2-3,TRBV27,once,CASSLLGVVGTQYF
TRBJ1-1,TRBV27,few,CASSLYPPGAGNTEAFF
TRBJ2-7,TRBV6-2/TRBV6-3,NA,CASSYSSEFDEQYF
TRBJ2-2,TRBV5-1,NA,CASSLVAGTAHKLNTGELFF
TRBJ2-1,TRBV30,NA,CAWSRGPGEQFF